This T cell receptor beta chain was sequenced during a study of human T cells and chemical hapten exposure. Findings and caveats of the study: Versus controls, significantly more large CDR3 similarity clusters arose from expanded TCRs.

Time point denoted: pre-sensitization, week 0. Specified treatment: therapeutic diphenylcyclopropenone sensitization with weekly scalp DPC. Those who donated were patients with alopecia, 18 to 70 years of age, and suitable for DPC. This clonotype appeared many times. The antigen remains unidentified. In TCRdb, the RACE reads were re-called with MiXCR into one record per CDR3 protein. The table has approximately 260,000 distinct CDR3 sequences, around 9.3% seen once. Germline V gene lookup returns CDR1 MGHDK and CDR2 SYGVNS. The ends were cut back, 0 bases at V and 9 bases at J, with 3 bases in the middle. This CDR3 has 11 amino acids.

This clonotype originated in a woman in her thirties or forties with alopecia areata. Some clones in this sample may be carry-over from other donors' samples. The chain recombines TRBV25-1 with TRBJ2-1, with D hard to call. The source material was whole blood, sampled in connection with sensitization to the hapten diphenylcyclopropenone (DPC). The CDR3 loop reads CASSEYGEQFF. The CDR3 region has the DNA TGTGCCAGCAGTGAATACGGTGAGCAGTTCTTC.